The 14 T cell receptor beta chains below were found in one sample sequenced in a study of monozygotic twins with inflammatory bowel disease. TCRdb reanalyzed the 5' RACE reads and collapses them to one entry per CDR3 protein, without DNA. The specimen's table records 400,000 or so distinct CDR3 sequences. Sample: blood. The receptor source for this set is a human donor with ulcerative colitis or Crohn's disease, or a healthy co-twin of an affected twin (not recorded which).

CDR3 protein: CASSWTLANTGELFF. This sequence joins TRBV12-3 or TRBV12-4 and TRBJ2-2. The length of the CDR3 is 15 residues.

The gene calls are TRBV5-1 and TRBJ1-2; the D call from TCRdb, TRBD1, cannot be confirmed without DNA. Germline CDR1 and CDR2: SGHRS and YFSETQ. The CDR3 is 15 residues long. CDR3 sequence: CASSLAGGGNYGYTF.

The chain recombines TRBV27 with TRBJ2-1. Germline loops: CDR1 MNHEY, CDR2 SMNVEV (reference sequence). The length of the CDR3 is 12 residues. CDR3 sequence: CASRYRENEQFF.

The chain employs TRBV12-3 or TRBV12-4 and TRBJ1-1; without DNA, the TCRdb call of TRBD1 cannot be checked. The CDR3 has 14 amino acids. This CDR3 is CASSTGQPNTEAFF.

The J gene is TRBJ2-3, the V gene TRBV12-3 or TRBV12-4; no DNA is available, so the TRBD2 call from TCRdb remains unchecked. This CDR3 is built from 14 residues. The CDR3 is CASTEREGTDTQYF.

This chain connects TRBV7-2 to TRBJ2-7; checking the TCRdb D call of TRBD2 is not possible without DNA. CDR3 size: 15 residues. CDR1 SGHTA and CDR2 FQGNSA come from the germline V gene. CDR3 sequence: CASTFDRLAAYEQYF.

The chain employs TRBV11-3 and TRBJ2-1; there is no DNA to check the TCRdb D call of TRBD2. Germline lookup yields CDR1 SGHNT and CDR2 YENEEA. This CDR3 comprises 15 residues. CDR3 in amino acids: CASSLRTSGIPEQFF.

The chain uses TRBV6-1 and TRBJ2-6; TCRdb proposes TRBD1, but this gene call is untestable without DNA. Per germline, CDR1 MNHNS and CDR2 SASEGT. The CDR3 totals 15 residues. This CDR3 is CASRPGKGGANVLTF.

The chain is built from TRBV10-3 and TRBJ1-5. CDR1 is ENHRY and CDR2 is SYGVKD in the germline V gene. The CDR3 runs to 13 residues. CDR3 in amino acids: CAISEREGQPQHF.

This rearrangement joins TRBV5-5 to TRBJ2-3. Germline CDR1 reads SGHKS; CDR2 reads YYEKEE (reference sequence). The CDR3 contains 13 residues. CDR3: CASNPTSTDTQYF.

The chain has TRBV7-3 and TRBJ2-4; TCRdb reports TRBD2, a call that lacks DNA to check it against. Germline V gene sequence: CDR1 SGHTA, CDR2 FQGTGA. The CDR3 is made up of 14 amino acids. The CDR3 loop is CASSPAGGGNIQYF.

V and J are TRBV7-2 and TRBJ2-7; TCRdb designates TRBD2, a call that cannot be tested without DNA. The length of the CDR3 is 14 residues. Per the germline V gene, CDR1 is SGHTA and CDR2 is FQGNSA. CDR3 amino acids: CASSTDRGGLEQYF. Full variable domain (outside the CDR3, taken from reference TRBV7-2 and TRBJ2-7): GAGVSQSPSNKVTEKGKDVELRCDPISGHTALYWYRQSLGQGLEFLIYFQGNSAPDKSGLPSDRFSAERTGGSVSTLTIQRTQQEDSAVYLCASSTDRGGLEQYFGPGTRLTVT.

This CDR3 reads CASSFMRGFPFGEQFF. The chain is built from TRBV6-2 or TRBV6-3 and TRBJ2-1; TCRdb indicates TRBD1, and absent DNA this call remains unverified. Germline V gene sequence: CDR1 MNHEY, CDR2 SVGEGT. The CDR3 is 16 amino acids.

The chain's CDR3 is CASRSSIPSDYGYTF. The V and J genes are TRBV6-1 and TRBJ1-2. Germline values: CDR1 MNHNS, CDR2 SASEGT. This CDR3 has 15 amino acids.